A single sample gave rise to the 20 T cell receptor beta chains below, sequenced in a study of T cell repertoires in ileal Crohn's disease. Data came from immunoSEQ multiplex PCR; TCRdb stores just in-frame clones and leaves some out. Among around 5,800 clones listed, around 80% were seen once. The sequenced sample was ileal tissue. The receptors here all came from an adult with Crohn's disease.

The J gene is TRBJ1-5, the V gene TRBV15; 12 bases agree with TRBD1. This CDR3 spans 18 amino acids. CDR1 and CDR2 from the germline V gene are LNHNV and YYDKDF (reference sequence). V dropped 3 bases and J dropped 4; count of bases not matched to a gene: 10. The CDR3 reads CATSSLIPGQGANQPQHF. The CDR3, as DNA: TGTGCCACCAGCAGCCTTATTCCGGGACAGGGGGCTAATCAGCCCCAGCATTTT.

The chain links TRBV28 to TRBJ2-7, with 7 bases fitting TRBD1. The germline V gene has CDR1 MDHEN and CDR2 SYDVKM. J gave up 5 bases and V 4 bases, and 11 bases lay outside the gene matches. The CDR3 is 15 residues long. CDR3 in DNA: TGTGCCAGCAGTTCCCCGACAGGGAATTTGAACGAGCAGTACTTC. This encodes CASSSPTGNLNEQYF. Together with reference TRBV28 and TRBJ2-7, the CDR3 gives the full variable domain: DVKVTQSSRYLVKRTGEKVFLECVQDMDHENMFWYRQDPGLGLRLIYFSYDVKMKEKGDIPEGYSVSREKKERFSLILESASTNQTSMYLCASSSPTGNLNEQYFGPGTRLTVT.

The V call is TRBV7-3, the J call TRBJ2-7; D is unresolved. The CDR3 has 14 amino acids. V dropped 5 bases and J dropped 2 bases, with 13 bases sitting between them. The germline CDR1 and CDR2 sequences are SGHTA and FQGTGA. The CDR3 bases are TGTGCCAGCAGCCAAAAGGCAGGTCCCTACGAGCAGTACTTC. Protein sequence: CASSQKAGPYEQYF.

This clone has just one count. V and J are TRBV7-3 and TRBJ2-7, with D possibly matching TRBD2 (7 bases). This CDR3 spans 15 amino acids. CDR1 and CDR2 (germline): SGHTA, FQGTGA. Trimming removed 2 bases from V and 2 bases from J, with 13 bases in between. The CDR3 DNA follows: TGTGCCAGCAGCTTATCGGGGGGCCAAACCTACGAGCAGTACTTC. This codes for CASSLSGGQTYEQYF.

The rearrangement joins TRBV5-1 to TRBJ1-4, with 10 bases identical to TRBD1. The junction had 6 bases not matched to a gene; V was cut back by 3 bases and J by 4 bases. The CDR3 totals 16 residues. In germline, CDR1 is SGHRS, CDR2 YFSETQ. CDR3 sequence: CASSSSGQGGNEKLFF. CDR3 nucleotide sequence: TGCGCCAGCAGCTCCTCCGGACAGGGGGGTAATGAAAAACTGTTTTTT.

This sequence joins TRBV5-5 and TRBJ1-1; TRBD1 matches 10 bases. The germline V gene encodes CDR1 SGHKS and CDR2 YYEKEE (reference sequence). The CDR3 has 15 residues. The ends lost 0 bases at V and 4 bases at J; junction bases unmatched: 3. The CDR3 bases are TGTGCCAGCAGCTTGGGGGACAGGGGTGGCACTGAAGCTTTCTTT. Translated: CASSLGDRGGTEAFF.

This clone showed up just once. This rearrangement joins TRBV15 to TRBJ1-1; 8 nucleotides align to TRBD1. Germline V CDR1 and CDR2: LNHNV, YYDKDF (reference sequence). This CDR3 is built from 17 residues. V dropped 0 bases and J dropped 3; count of bases not matched to a gene: 9. CDR3 residues: CATSRDLDQGADTEAFF. As DNA, the CDR3 is TGTGCCACCAGCAGAGATCTGGATCAGGGGGCTGACACTGAAGCTTTCTTT.

The V and J genes are TRBV2 and TRBJ1-4; weak D call: TRBD1 (6 bases). The V end was cut by 8 bases, the J end by 4 bases, with 14 bases between. Germline assignment: CDR1 SNHLY and CDR2 FYNNEI. The CDR3 sequence is 14 residues long. CDR3 nucleotide sequence: TGTGCCAGCCGCCAGGGACAAGTTAATGAAAAACTGTTTTTT. Translating it yields CASRQGQVNEKLFF.

The rearrangement joins TRBV18 to TRBJ2-7, with D hard to call. The CDR3 length is 12 residues. Trimming shortened V by 0 bases and J by 7 bases, and 7 bases separated the two germline ends. CDR1 and CDR2 from the germline V gene are KGHSH and LQKENI. For the CDR3, the DNA is TGTGCCAGCTCACCACCGACACGAGAGCAGTACTTC. Translation gives CASSPPTREQYF.

The V gene is TRBV5-7, the J gene TRBJ2-7; TRBD1 matches at 10 bases. Being an ORF, TRBV5-7 has a function that is uncertain. The CDR3 has 13 residues. The junction had 1 base not matched to a gene; V was cut back by 3 bases and J by 4 bases. The CDR3 loop is CASSWTGGYEQYF. The DNA for the CDR3 is TGTGCCAGCAGCTGGACAGGGGGATACGAGCAGTACTTC.

This clone was picked up one time. The chain couples TRBV7-8 to TRBJ2-7; possible D gene TRBD2, 7 bases. The CDR3 totals 14 residues. CDR1 is SGHVS, CDR2 FQNEAQ, per germline. V lost 4 bases to trimming and J lost 5 bases, with 15 bases between them. The DNA for the CDR3 is TGTGCCAGCAGCTACCGGGGGGCAGGGAACGAGCAGTACTTC. Protein: CASSYRGAGNEQYF.

V usage is TRBV5-1 and J usage is TRBJ2-3, with 8 bases that match TRBD2. Germline lookup yields CDR1 SGHRS and CDR2 YFSETQ. After removal of 5 bases from V and 4 bases from J, the junction contained 9 bases not matched to a gene. This CDR3 comprises 15 residues. CDR3 bases: TGCGCCAGCAGGTCAGTGGTAGCGGGGCCAGATACGCAGTATTTT. Its protein is CASRSVVAGPDTQYF.

V usage is TRBV30 and J usage is TRBJ2-7, with TRBD2 matching 14 bases. CDR3 length: 16 residues. Germline-derived CDR1 and CDR2 are GTSNPN and SVGIG (reference sequence). V was clipped by 4 bases and J by 5 bases; unmatched bases: 10. CDR3 DNA sequence: TGTGCCTGGACCCTTGGGACTAGCGGGAGTCGGGACGAGCAGTACTTC. Encoded protein: CAWTLGTSGSRDEQYF.

The CDR3 DNA reads as TGCGCCAGCAGCCAAGTCCGGACTAGCGTGTCCTACGAGCAGTACTTC. It codes for CASSQVRTSVSYEQYF. This chain uses TRBV4-1 with TRBJ2-7; 9 positions agree with TRBD2. V lost 1 base and J lost 1; bases outside the gene matches: 5. The length of the CDR3 is 16 residues. The germline V gene encodes CDR1 MGHRA and CDR2 YSYEKL.

The V and J genes are TRBV9 and TRBJ2-5; weak D call: TRBD1 (6 bases). The CDR3 length is 12 residues. The V end was cut by 7 bases, the J end by 3 bases, with 10 bases between. Germline V lookup: CDR1 SGDLS, CDR2 YYNGEE. CDR3 sequence: CASGRTEETQYF. CDR3 DNA: TGTGCCAGCGGTCGGACAGAAGAGACCCAGTACTTC.

J is TRBJ2-2 and V is TRBV27; tentatively, D is TRBD2 (7 bases). V gave up 3 bases and J gave up 0 bases, with 14 bases separating them. The CDR3 has 17 residues. In germline, CDR1 is MNHEY, CDR2 SMNVEV (reference sequence). The CDR3 DNA follows: TGTGCCAGCAGTTTTAACGGGGGGCGGTCGAACACCGGGGAGCTGTTTTTT. Translated, it gives CASSFNGGRSNTGELFF.

V gene TRBV6-5 combines with J gene TRBJ1-2, with D perhaps matching TRBD1 (6 bases). The V gene's germline CDR1 is MNHEY and CDR2 SVGAGI. This CDR3 has 13 amino acids. Trimming stripped 8 bases from V and 5 bases from J, with 15 bases between. The CDR3 spells CASAKDRSYGYTF. DNA for the CDR3: TGTGCCAGCGCTAAGGACAGATCGTATGGCTACACCTTC.

This clone ranks as large. V is TRBV14 and J is TRBJ2-7, with TRBD2 matching over 14 bases. CDR3 length: 16 residues. After removal of 2 bases from V and 7 bases from J, the junction contained 7 bases not matched to a gene. The germline CDR1 and CDR2 sequences are SGHDN and FVKESK. This CDR3 reads CASSQRTSGGLVEQYF. The CDR3 nucleotides are TGTGCCAGCAGCCAACGGACTAGCGGGGGGCTAGTAGAGCAGTACTTC.

The J gene is TRBJ1-5, the V gene TRBV2; D possibly corresponds to TRBD1 (6 bases). The ends were cut back, 7 bases at V and 7 bases at J, with 11 bases in the middle. This CDR3 is 12 amino acids long. CDR1 SNHLY and CDR2 FYNNEI come from the germline V gene. CDR3 sequence (DNA): TGTGCCAGCAACAGGGACGGGCAGCCCCAGCATTTT. Translated: CASNRDGQPQHF.

This chain links TRBV4-2 with TRBJ1-5, with D possibly matching TRBD1 (5 bases). Trimming took off 3 bases at V and 0 bases at J, with 15 bases between the two ends. Per the germline V gene, CDR1 is LGHNA and CDR2 is YNFKEQ. The CDR3 is 17 residues long. CDR3 DNA: TGTGCCAGCAGCCACCTCGGAGGGACTCATAGCAATCAGCCCCAGCATTTT. Amino acids: CASSHLGGTHSNQPQHF.